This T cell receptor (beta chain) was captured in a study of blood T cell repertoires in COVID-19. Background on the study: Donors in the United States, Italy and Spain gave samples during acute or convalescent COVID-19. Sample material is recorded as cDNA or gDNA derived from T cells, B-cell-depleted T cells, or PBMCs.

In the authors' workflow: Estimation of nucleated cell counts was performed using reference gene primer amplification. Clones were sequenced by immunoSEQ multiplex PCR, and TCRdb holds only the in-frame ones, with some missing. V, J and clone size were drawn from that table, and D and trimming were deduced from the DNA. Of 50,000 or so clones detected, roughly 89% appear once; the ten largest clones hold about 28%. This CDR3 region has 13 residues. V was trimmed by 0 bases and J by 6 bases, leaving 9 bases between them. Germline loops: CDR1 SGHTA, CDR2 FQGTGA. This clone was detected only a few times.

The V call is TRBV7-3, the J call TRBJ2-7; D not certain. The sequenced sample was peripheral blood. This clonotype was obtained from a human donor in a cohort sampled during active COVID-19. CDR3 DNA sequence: TGTGCCAGCAGCTTAACGAATAACGGCGAGCAGTACTTC. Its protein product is CASSLTNNGEQYF.